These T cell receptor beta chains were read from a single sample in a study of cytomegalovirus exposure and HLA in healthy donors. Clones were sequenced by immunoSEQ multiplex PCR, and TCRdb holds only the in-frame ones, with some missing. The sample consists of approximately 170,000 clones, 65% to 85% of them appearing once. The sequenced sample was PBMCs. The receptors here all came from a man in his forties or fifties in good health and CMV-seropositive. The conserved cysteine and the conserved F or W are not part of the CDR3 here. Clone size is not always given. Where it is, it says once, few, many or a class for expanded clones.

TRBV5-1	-	ASSLVNLNTEAF
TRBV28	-	ASSLRRQGGEKLF
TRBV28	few	ASSLWSGGDSGTQY
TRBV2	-	ATRQDTDTQY
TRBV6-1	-	ASYARTSTYEQY
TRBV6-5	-	ASRGQGSNQPQH
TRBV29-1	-	SVLRTGQETQY
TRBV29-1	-	SGRTVNEKLF
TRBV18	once	ASRQAETQY
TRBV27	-	ASSLPLQGAADQPQH
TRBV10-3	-	AIRDRHTGELF
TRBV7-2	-	ASTHRGAHGEQY
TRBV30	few	AWSRTTNIQY
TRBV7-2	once	ASSLDRVRNNGYT
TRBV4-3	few	ASSQAVNLYNEQF
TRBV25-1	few	ASLPGGKLF
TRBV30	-	AWSVNIRNQPQH
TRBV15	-	ATSPAGTGNSPLH
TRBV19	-	ASSRTVNYGYT
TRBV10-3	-	AIRPGQDPYGYT
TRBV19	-	ASSTTGTGGSRSLH
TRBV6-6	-	ASSTRGWNTEAF
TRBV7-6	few	ASSFFSGTSGYNEQF
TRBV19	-	ASRTKGVRYGYT
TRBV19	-	ASSMRGNTEAF
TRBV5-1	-	ASSLSGWGEKLF
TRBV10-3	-	ASKGGAGTGIDTEAF
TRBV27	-	ASSLFSGKQHTQY
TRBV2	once	ASSEAGTGYEQY
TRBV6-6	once	ASSYATLDRAGGYT
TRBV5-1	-	ASRLGAYSYNEQF
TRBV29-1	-	SVGGQGGYT
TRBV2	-	ASSEQRGDSYEQY
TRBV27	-	ASSPGTFWTQY
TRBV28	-	EFVNTEAF
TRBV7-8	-	ASSLAGLGETQY
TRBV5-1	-	ASSLALNQPQH
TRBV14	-	ASSQGNPSYNEQF
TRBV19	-	ASKSQGEAF
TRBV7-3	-	ASSSGLNTEAF
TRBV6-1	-	ASGRDRTYGYT
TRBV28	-	ASSFVGFSYNEQF
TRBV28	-	ASQPGGITTYEQY
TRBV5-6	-	ASNRETHYTGELF
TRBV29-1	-	SVGGIGGNYGYT
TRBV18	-	ASSRDSYEQY
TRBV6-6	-	ASSYPQGGEETQY
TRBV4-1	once	ASSARQAMNTEAF
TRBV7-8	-	ASSFLNRGIREQY
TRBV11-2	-	ASSFALAGGRNEQF
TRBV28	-	ASSFGNRGRGQPQH
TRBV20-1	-	SGQDFGYT
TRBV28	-	AGGDTGFY
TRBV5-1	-	ASSPMGGTGELF
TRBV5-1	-	ASSTGLAGGGEALTQY
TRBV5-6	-	ASSSGNWQETQY
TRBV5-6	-	ASSLRQGGSTGELF
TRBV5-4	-	ASKVGGQGRGETQY
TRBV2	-	ASLRQGNSEQY